Shown below are 18 T cell receptor beta chains from a single sample sequenced in a study of T cells in Graves' hyperthyroidism and ophthalmopathy. TCR beta CDR3 regions were amplified from RNA. First-round RT-PCR of the TCR CDR3 relied on the HTBI primer set. MiXCR, applied by TCRdb to the multiplex PCR reads, yields one record per CDR3 protein. The profile shows roughly 100,000 distinct CDR3 sequences, roughly 44% of them singletons. The sequenced sample was blood. All receptors derive from a middle-aged man with Graves' hyperthyroidism.

This clonotype was found many times. The chain joins TRBV5-5 to TRBJ1-2; no firm D call. Germline V CDR1 and CDR2: SGHKS, YYEKEE (reference sequence). This CDR3 comprises 15 residues. The germline V and J ends were trimmed by 0 bases and 2 bases, with 11 bases remaining between them. Here the CDR3 DNA reads TGTGCCAGCAGCTTGGGGGCGGCAGGCAACTATGGCTACACCTTC. Translation: CASSLGAAGNYGYTF.

This clonotype was seen ten or more times. This chain connects TRBV29-1 to TRBJ2-7; 8 positions agree with TRBD2. Germline V CDR1 and CDR2: SQVTM, ANQGSEA. The CDR3 is 13 residues long. Germline trimming cut 5 bases from V and 3 bases from J; bases unmatched to any gene: 6. CDR3 nucleotide sequence: TGCAGCGTTCGTCCAGCGGGAGACTACGAGCAGTACTTC. This codes for CSVRPAGDYEQYF.

The chain is built from TRBV29-1 and TRBJ2-1; 9 bases are shared with TRBD2. Per the germline V gene, CDR1 is SQVTM and CDR2 is ANQGSEA. The CDR3 has 13 residues. The J segment lost 4 bases and the V segment lost 8 bases, leaving 6 bases of the junction unmatched. The CDR3 DNA reads as TGCAGCTACGATAGCGGGGGTTACAATGAGCAGTTCTTC. Translated: CSYDSGGYNEQFF.

The sample holds many counts of this clonotype. V usage is TRBV7-9 and J usage is TRBJ2-5; 13 bases line up with TRBD2. With 2 bases clipped from V and 7 bases from J, the junction kept 16 bases outside the gene matches. There are 19 residues in the CDR3. CDR1 and CDR2 from the germline V gene are SEHNR and FQNEAQ (reference sequence). The CDR3 here is CASSLQSTWTSGGRGTQYF. For the CDR3, the DNA is TGTGCCAGCAGCTTACAGTCTACTTGGACTAGCGGGGGCCGGGGGACCCAGTACTTC.

This clonotype appeared many times. The chain combines TRBV7-2 with TRBJ2-7; possible D gene TRBD2, 6 bases. V was clipped by 5 bases and J by 2 bases, with 16 bases between them. The CDR3 is 15 amino acids. Germline V gives CDR1 SGHTA, CDR2 FQGNSA. CDR3 DNA: TGTGCCAGCAGCCAAAACCGGGACTTTACCTACGAGCAGTACTTC. It is translated as CASSQNRDFTYEQYF.

Many counts were recorded for this clonotype. The gene calls are TRBV16 and TRBJ1-2; TRBD1 matches 7 bases. CDR1 and CDR2 (germline): KGHSY, FQNENV. The length of the CDR3 is 13 residues. J lost 7 bases, V lost 4 bases, and 6 bases had no gene match. As DNA, the CDR3 is TGTGCCAGCAGCCCAAACAGGGGAGGTGGCTACACCTTC. This gives the protein CASSPNRGGGYTF. Based on the CDR3 plus reference TRBV16 and TRBJ1-2, the full variable domain is GEEVAQTPKHLVRGEGQKAKLYCAPIKGHSYVFWYQQVLKNEFKFLISFQNENVFDETGMPKERFSAKCLPNSPCSLEIQATKLEDSAVYFCASSPNRGGGYTFGSGTRLTVV.

The table lists this clonotype with many counts. This chain links TRBV7-2 with TRBJ1-2; weak D call: TRBD1 (5 bases). The CDR3 is made up of 13 amino acids. Germline CDR1 SGHTA, CDR2 FQGNSA. V was trimmed by 0 bases and J by 5 bases, leaving 7 bases between them. The CDR3 reads CASSLAAGYGYTF. In nucleotides, the CDR3 is TGTGCCAGCAGCTTAGCGGCAGGGTATGGCTACACCTTC.

The V gene is TRBV5-1, the J gene TRBJ2-7; 10 positions match TRBD1. After removal of 1 base from V and 7 bases from J, the junction contained 8 bases not matched to a gene. The CDR3 has 15 residues. In germline, CDR1 is SGHRS, CDR2 YFSETQ. CDR3 sequence (DNA): TGCGCCAGCAGCTTGACGGGACAGGGGTCCCATGAGCAGTACTTC. Translated, it gives CASSLTGQGSHEQYF.

Points on this clonotype: One junction end disagrees with the germline gene, perhaps due to a read error. This chain links TRBV5-4 with TRBJ2-7, with a tentative D call TRBD1 (6 bases). CDR1 is SGHNT, CDR2 YYREEE, per germline (reference sequence). The CDR3 spans 14 residues. CDR3 residues: CAGSLGQIGYEQYF. In DNA, the CDR3 is TGTGCCGGCAGCCTTGGACAGATTGGGTACGAGCAGTACTTC.

To note about this clonotype: The conserved final phenylalanine or tryptophan is absent from the CDR3, which likely points to a read error. The DNA is omitted, as the CDR3 cannot be located on it reliably, and the CDR3 follows TCRdb's listing. The chain recombines TRBV9 with TRBJ1-4. The germline V gene encodes CDR1 SGDLS and CDR2 YYNGEE. With termini counted, the CDR3 has 9 amino acids. The CDR3 reads CASSAEGRL.

This clonotype has a count of ten or more. The chain combines TRBV5-8 with TRBJ1-1; D not resolved. The CDR3 spans 15 residues. The V end was cut by 2 bases, the J end by 1 base, with 12 bases between. Germline V gene lookup returns CDR1 SGHTS and CDR2 YDEGEE. As DNA, the CDR3 is TGTGCCAGCAGCTTTGGGCAGGAAAAGAACACTGAAGCTTTCTTT. This translates into CASSFGQEKNTEAFF.

As concerns this clonotype: The junction shows a germline mismatch at one end, possibly a read error. The gene calls are TRBV19 and TRBJ2-2; 7 positions match TRBD1. Germline values: CDR1 LNHDA, CDR2 SQIVND (reference sequence). This CDR3 region has 17 residues. The CDR3 protein is CASSIGHRGWNTGEPFF. CDR3 bases: TGTGCTAGTAGTATCGGGCACAGGGGATGGAACACCGGGGAGCCGTTTTTT.

The V call is TRBV20-1, the J call TRBJ2-7; 10 nucleotides match TRBD1. This CDR3 has 13 residues. The V gene's germline CDR1 is DFQATT and CDR2 SNEGSKA (reference sequence). The V gene end was trimmed by 3 bases and the J gene end by 6 bases; junction bases not matched to a gene: 5. CDR3 in DNA: TGCAGTGCTAGGGGGACAGGGGCTAGCGAGCAGTACTTC. It encodes CSARGTGASEQYF.

In its sample, this clonotype was seen many times. V usage is TRBV28 and J usage is TRBJ1-2; tentatively, D is TRBD1 (5 bases). Per the germline V gene, CDR1 is MDHEN and CDR2 is SYDVKM. The CDR3 runs to 11 residues. Deletions cut 8 bases from V and 2 bases from J, with 6 bases between. This CDR3 reads CASEGNYGYTF. The CDR3 DNA follows: TGTGCCAGCGAGGGGAACTATGGCTACACCTTC.

The gene calls are TRBV4-1 and TRBJ2-1; 10 bases map to TRBD2. CDR1 and CDR2 from the germline V gene are MGHRA and YSYEKL. This CDR3 region has 17 residues. V shed 0 bases and J 6 bases; nucleotides not matched to a gene: 8. DNA of the CDR3: TGCGCCAGCAGCCAAGATTGGCTAGCGGGAGTAGGCAATGAGCAGTTCTTC. Its translation: CASSQDWLAGVGNEQFF.

The chain recombines TRBV20-1 with TRBJ2-7, with 11 bases identical to TRBD2. Trimming at V came to 6 bases and at J to 6 bases, leaving 13 bases not matched to a gene. Germline V gene sequence: CDR1 DFQATT, CDR2 SNEGSKA (reference sequence). The CDR3 sequence is 15 residues long. The DNA of the CDR3 is TGCAGTGCGATTCCTCTAGCGGGAGGTCGATCCGAGCAGTACTTC. Translating it yields CSAIPLAGGRSEQYF.

The V gene is TRBV4-3, the J gene TRBJ2-3, with 9 nucleotides matching TRBD2. The V gene's germline CDR1 is LGHNA and CDR2 YSLEER. CDR3 length: 19 residues. J lost 1 base, V lost 1 base, and 12 bases had no gene match. CDR3 bases: TGCGCCAGCAGCCAAGGGTCCGGGCTAGCGGGGTATGGCACAGATACGCAGTATTTT. This gives the protein CASSQGSGLAGYGTDTQYF.

The chain recombines TRBV20-1 with TRBJ1-5; 7 nucleotides line up with TRBD1. V lost 3 bases, J lost 14 bases, and 13 bases stayed unmatched. CDR1 and CDR2 from the germline V gene are DFQATT and SNEGSKA (reference sequence). CDR3 length: 13 amino acids. The CDR3 DNA reads TGCAGTGCTAGCTGGGGCAGGGGGGGCTACGAGCATTTT. It codes for CSASWGRGGYEHF.